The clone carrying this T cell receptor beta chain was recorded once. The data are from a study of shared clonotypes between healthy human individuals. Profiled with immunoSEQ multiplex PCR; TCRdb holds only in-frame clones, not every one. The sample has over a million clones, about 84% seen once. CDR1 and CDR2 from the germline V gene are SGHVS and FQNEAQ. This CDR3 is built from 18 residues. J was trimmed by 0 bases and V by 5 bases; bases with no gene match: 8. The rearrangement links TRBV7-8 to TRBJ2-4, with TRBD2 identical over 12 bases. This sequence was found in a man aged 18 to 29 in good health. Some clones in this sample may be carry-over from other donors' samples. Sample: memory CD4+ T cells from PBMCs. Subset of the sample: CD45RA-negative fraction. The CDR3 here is CASSPGLAGSIAKNIQYF. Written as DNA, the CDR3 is TGTGCCAGCAGCCCCGGACTAGCGGGGTCAATAGCCAAAAACATTCAGTACTTC.